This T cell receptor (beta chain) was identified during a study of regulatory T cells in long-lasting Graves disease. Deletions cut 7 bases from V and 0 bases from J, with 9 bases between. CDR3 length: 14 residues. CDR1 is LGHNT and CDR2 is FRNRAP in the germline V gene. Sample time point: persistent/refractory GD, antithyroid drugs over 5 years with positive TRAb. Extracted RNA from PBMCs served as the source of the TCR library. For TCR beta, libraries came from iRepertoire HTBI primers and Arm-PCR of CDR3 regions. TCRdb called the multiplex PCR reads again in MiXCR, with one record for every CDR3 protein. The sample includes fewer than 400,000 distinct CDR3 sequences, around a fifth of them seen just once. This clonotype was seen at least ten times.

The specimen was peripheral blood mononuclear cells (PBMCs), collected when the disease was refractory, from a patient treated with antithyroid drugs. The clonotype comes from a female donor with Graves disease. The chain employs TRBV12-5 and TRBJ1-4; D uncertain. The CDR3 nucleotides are TGTGCTAGTGCCCTCCAATCAACTAATGAAAAACTGTTTTTT. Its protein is CASALQSTNEKLFF. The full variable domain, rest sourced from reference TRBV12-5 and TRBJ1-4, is DARVTQTPRHKVTEMGQEVTMRCQPILGHNTVFWYRQTMMQGLELLAYFRNRAPLDDSGMPKDRFSAEMPDATLATLKIQPSEPRDSAVYFCASALQSTNEKLFFGSGTQLSVL.